This is a list of T cell receptor beta chains from one sample in a study of cytomegalovirus exposure and HLA in healthy donors. Measured with immunoSEQ multiplex PCR; TCRdb has only the in-frame clones, and not every one. The table includes some 160,000 clones, about 72% detected once. The sample comprised PBMCs. Receptors were obtained from a man aged 35 to 55 in good health and CMV-seronegative. CDR3s include the opening cysteine and the closing phenylalanine or tryptophan. The order of the fields is clone size, V gene, D gene, J gene, CDR3 DNA, CDR3 protein. A D gene is named only where the DNA matches it firmly. Size is omitted from some rows. Given values are once, few, many or a class for expanded clones.

>.|TRBV30|.|TRBJ1-2
TGTGCCTGGCCCGTTTATGGCTACACCTTC
CAWPVYGYTF
>.|TRBV28|.|TRBJ1-1
TGTGCCAGCAGCCCCTCTACCAGGGAAGTGAACACTGAAGCTTTCTTT
CASSPSTREVNTEAFF
>.|TRBV7-8|TRBD2|TRBJ2-7
TGTGCCAGCAGCTCTGTGAGCGGGGAGAGCTCCTACGAGCAGTACTTC
CASSSVSGESSYEQYF
>.|TRBV9|.|TRBJ1-6
TGTGCCAGCAGCACAACAGGGAGCGCCTATAATTCACCCCTCCACTTT
CASSTTGSAYNSPLHF
>.|TRBV5-1|.|TRBJ2-6
TGCGCCAGCAGCTTAGGACACGACTCTGGGGCCAACGTCCTGACTTTC
CASSLGHDSGANVLTF
>once|TRBV25-1|TRBD1|TRBJ2-7
TGTGCCAGCAGAGGGGACAGGCTCTACGAGCAGTACTTC
CASRGDRLYEQYF
>.|TRBV6-6|TRBD2|TRBJ2-7
TGTGCCAGCAGTTGGGGGGGGTCGGAGGAGCAGTACTTC
CASSWGGSEEQYF
>.|TRBV7-2|.|TRBJ1-3
TGTGCCAGCAGCTTGGACAGCTTCTCTGGAAACACCATATATTTT
CASSLDSFSGNTIYF
>.|TRBV9|.|TRBJ2-6
TGTGCCAGCAGCGTAGGTTTTACGGCCCGGAGCTCTGGGGCCAACGTCCTGACTTTC
CASSVGFTARSSGANVLTF
>once|TRBV2|.|TRBJ1-3
TGTGCCAGCAGTGAAGCGAGAACAGGGTCTGGAAACACCATATATTTT
CASSEARTGSGNTIYF
>.|TRBV7-3|TRBD2|TRBJ2-1
TGTGCCAGCAGCCTTAGCGGGGGCTCCTACAATGAGCAGTTCTTC
CASSLSGGSYNEQFF
>.|TRBV18|.|TRBJ2-3
TGTGCCAGCTCAGAAGGACAGAGAGATACGCAGTATTTT
CASSEGQRDTQYF
>few|TRBV2|.|TRBJ1-2
TGTGCCAGCAGCGAAGGACAGATCTATGGCTACACCTTC
CASSEGQIYGYTF
>.|TRBV5-4|.|TRBJ2-1
TGTGCCAGCAGCTTGGGCGGAGCCCCATACAATGAGCAGTTCTTC
CASSLGGAPYNEQFF
>few|TRBV6-6|.|TRBJ2-7
TGTGCCAGCAGTACAGCGGACTTATACGAGCAGTACTTC
CASSTADLYEQYF
>.|TRBV5-6|TRBD2|TRBJ2-3
TGTGCCAGCAGCTTTGATTTGGGGCCAACTAGCGGGGCCACAGATACGCAGTATTTT
CASSFDLGPTSGATDTQYF
>once|TRBV4-1|TRBD1|TRBJ2-7
TGCGCCAGCAGCCCCGGACAGGAGTCCTACGAGCAGTACTTC
CASSPGQESYEQYF
>.|TRBV19|TRBD1|TRBJ2-1
TGTGCCAGTAGTATCTCGGGACAGGGACTGTACAATGAGCAGTTCTTC
CASSISGQGLYNEQFF
>few|TRBV7-9|.|TRBJ2-5
TGTGCCAGCAGCTTAGTCCAGGGGTCTAGCCAAGAGACCCAGTACTTC
CASSLVQGSSQETQYF
>.|TRBV27|.|TRBJ1-2
TGTGCCAGCAGTCCGCGAAACTATGGCTACCCCTTC
CASSPRNYGYPF
>.|TRBV7-6|.|TRBJ2-1
TGTGCCAGCAGCTTAGAGCCACTAGCCAATGAGCAGTTCTTC
CASSLEPLANEQFF
>.|TRBV27|.|TRBJ2-7
TGTGCCAGCAGCTTTACCGGGACTCCAGAGTTGGAGCAGTACTTC
CASSFTGTPELEQYF
>few|TRBV20-1|.|TRBJ2-7
TGCAGTGCCCACAGAGGGTACGAGCAGTACTTC
CSAHRGYEQYF
>.|TRBV5-6|.|TRBJ1-5
TGTGCCAGCAGCTTGGTGGGCCGGCAGCCCCAGCATTTT
CASSLVGRQPQHF
>few|TRBV9|TRBD1|TRBJ1-5
TGTGCCAGCAGCACAGGACAGGATAGCAATCAGCCCCAGCATTTT
CASSTGQDSNQPQHF
>few|TRBV7-2|.|TRBJ1-4
TGTGCCAGCAGCTTAGCGACACGGGGAGCAACTAATGAAAAACTGTTTTTT
CASSLATRGATNEKLFF
>.|TRBV10-3|TRBD1|TRBJ1-1
TGTGCCATCAGCCGGGACAGCTCAGAAGCTTTCTTT
CAISRDSSEAFF
>.|TRBV4-1|.|TRBJ2-2
TGCGCCAGCAGCCAAGATACTAGCCCCGGGGAGCTGTTTTTT
CASSQDTSPGELFF
>.|TRBV7-2|TRBD2|TRBJ2-7
TGTGCCAGCAGCTTAGGGACTAGCGGGAGTTTAGGTGAGCAGTACTTC
CASSLGTSGSLGEQYF
>few|TRBV28|.|TRBJ1-4
TGTGCCAGCAGTTTCCCGGGGGGCCGTGTCGAAAAACTGTTTTTT
CASSFPGGRVEKLFF
>.|TRBV28|.|TRBJ2-2
TGTGCCAGCATTAGCGGGAACACCGGGGAGCTGTTTTTT
CASISGNTGELFF
>once|TRBV7-6|TRBD1|TRBJ1-2
TGTGCCAGCAGCTTAGTCAGGGGGTTCGTAGGGGGAGACTATGGCTACACCTTC
CASSLVRGFVGGDYGYTF
>.|TRBV6-5|.|TRBJ2-7
TGTGCCAGCAGTAGGGGGAGGGCCAGTCACGAGCAGTACTTC
CASSRGRASHEQYF
>few|TRBV18|TRBD1|TRBJ1-2
TGTGCCAGCTCAGCGTCTACAGGGGGCATTGAGGGCTACACCTTC
CASSASTGGIEGYTF
>.|TRBV11-2|TRBD2|TRBJ2-3
TGTGCCAGCAGCTTACCCTTGACTAGCGGCCTCGCAGATACGCAGTATTTT
CASSLPLTSGLADTQYF
>.|TRBV18|TRBD1|TRBJ1-5
TGTGCCAGCTCACTTACAGGGGGCGAGAGTCAGCCCCAGAATTTT
CASSLTGGESQPQNF
>.|TRBV27|TRBD1|TRBJ2-7
TGTGCCAGCAGTTTATTCACCCACACGGACAGGGTCGTGGGCGAGCAGTACTTC
CASSLFTHTDRVVGEQYF
>.|TRBV5-1|.|TRBJ1-1
TGCGCCAGCAGAACTGACAGCACTGAAGCTTTCTTT
CASRTDSTEAFF
>.|TRBV7-9|.|TRBJ2-7
TGTGCCAGCAGCTGGACAGGGACTACCTCAAACGAGCAGTACTTC
CASSWTGTTSNEQYF
>.|TRBV20-1|.|TRBJ2-7
TGCAGTGCTAGGCTGGGGGGTGAGCAGTACTTC
CSARLGGEQYF